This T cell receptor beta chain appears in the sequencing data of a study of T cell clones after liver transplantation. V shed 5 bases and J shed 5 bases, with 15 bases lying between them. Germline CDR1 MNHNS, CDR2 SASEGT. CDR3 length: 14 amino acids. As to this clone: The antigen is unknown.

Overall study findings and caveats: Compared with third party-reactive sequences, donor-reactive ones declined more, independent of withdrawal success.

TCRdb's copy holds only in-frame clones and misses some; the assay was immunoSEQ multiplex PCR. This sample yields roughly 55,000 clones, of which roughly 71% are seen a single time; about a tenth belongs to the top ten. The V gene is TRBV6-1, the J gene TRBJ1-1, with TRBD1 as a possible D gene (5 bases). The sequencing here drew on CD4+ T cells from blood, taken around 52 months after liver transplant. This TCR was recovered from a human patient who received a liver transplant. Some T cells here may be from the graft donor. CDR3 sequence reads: CASSTAGGRTEAFF. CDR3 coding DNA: TGTGCCAGCAGTACGGCTGGGGGGAGGACTGAAGCTTTCTTT.